One sample yielded the 6 T cell receptor beta chains listed below, sequenced in a study of OX40 agonist ivuxolimab in advanced cancers. Assay used: immunoSEQ multiplex PCR; TCRdb lists only in-frame clones, some missing. The sample shows some 48,000 clones, roughly 91% of them seen only once. The sample in question was CD4+ or CD8+ T cells sorted from blood, obtained in a trial of the OX40 agonist ivuxolimab. The source of these receptors is an adult with an advanced solid tumor such as melanoma, head and neck, liver or kidney cancer.

The chain carries TRBV15 and TRBJ1-1; 8 bases match TRBD1. Germline V gene sequence: CDR1 LNHNV, CDR2 YYDKDF (reference sequence). CDR3 length equals 14 residues. V shed 5 bases, J shed 5 bases, and the junction held 7 bases outside the gene matches. The DNA of the CDR3 is TGTGCCACCAGCTCGACAGGGGCCTTGACTGAAGCTTTCTTT. Residues: CATSSTGALTEAFF.

V usage is TRBV9 and J usage is TRBJ2-1; a weak D match, TRBD2 (7 bases). CDR3 length: 16 residues. Trimming took 0 bases from V and 4 from J, leaving 14 bases between them. CDR1 SGDLS and CDR2 YYNGEE come from the germline V gene. The CDR3 sequence: CASSVVWGGGYNEQFF. The CDR3 DNA sequence: TGTGCCAGCAGCGTAGTATGGGGGGGCGGTTACAATGAGCAGTTCTTC.

The rearrangement joins TRBV7-2 to TRBJ1-4; a weak D match, TRBD1 (5 bases). Germline CDR1 and CDR2: SGHTA and FQGNSA. V was shortened by 3 bases and J by 5 bases, with 19 bases between the two germline ends. This CDR3 comprises 17 residues. Written as DNA, the CDR3 is TGTGCCAGCAGCTTGGGGTGGGAAGGACAAATCAATGAAAAACTGTTTTTT. Its protein product is CASSLGWEGQINEKLFF.

This rearrangement joins TRBV4-1 to TRBJ1-5; D is unclear. The CDR3 contains 14 residues. Trimming cost V 7 bases and J 2 bases, with 12 bases left between them. Germline CDR1 reads MGHRA; CDR2 reads YSYEKL. CDR3 region: CASTLDPGNQPQHF. As DNA, the CDR3 is TGCGCCAGCACCCTCGACCCTGGCAATCAGCCCCAGCATTTT.

CDR3 coding DNA: TGTGCCAGCAGCTTAGAGGGGGATGCCGAGCAGTACTTC. Its translation: CASSLEGDAEQYF. V gene TRBV7-8 combines with J gene TRBJ2-7, with D perhaps TRBD1 (6 bases). This CDR3 region has 13 residues. Germline-derived CDR1 and CDR2 are SGHVS and FQNEAQ. The V end was cut by 1 base, the J end by 6 bases, with 10 bases between.

The chain combines TRBV30 with TRBJ2-7, with D perhaps assigned TRBD1 or TRBD2 (7 bases each). Germline assignment: CDR1 GTSNPN and CDR2 SVGIG (reference sequence). The CDR3 covers 12 residues. Trimming took 6 bases from V and 12 from J, leaving 21 bases between them. In nucleotides, the CDR3 is TGTGCCTGCTACCCAGGGGGGGACCAAGCGTACTTC. It yields the protein CACYPGGDQAYF.